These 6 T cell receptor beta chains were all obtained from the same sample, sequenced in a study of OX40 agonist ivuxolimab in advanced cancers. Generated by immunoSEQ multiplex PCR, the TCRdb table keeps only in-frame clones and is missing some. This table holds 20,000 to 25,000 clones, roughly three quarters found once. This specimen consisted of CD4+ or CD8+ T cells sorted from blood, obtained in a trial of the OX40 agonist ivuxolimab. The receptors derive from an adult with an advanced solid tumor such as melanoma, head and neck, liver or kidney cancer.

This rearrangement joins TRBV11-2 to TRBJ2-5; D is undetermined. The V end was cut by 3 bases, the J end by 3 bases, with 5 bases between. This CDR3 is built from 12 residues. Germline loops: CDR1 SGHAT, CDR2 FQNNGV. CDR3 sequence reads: CASSLTEETQYF. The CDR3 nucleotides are TGTGCCAGCAGCTTGACGGAAGAGACCCAGTACTTC.

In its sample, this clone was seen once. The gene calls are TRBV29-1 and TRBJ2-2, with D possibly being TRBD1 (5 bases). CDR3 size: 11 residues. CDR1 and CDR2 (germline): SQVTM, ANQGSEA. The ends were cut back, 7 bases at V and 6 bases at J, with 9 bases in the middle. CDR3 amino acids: CSGRVAGELFF. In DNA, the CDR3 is TGCAGCGGCAGGGTTGCCGGGGAGCTGTTTTTT.

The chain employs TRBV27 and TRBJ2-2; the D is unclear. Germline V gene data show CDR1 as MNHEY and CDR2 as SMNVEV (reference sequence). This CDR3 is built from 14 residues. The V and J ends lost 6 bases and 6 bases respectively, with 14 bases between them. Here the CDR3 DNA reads TGTGCCAGCAGCCTCCAACATGGCGCCGGGGAGCTGTTTTTT. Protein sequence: CASSLQHGAGELFF.

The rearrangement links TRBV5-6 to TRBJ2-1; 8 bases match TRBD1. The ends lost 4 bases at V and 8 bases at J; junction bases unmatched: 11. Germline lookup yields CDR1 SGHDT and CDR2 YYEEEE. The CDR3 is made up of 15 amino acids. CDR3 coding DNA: TGTGCCAGCAGCACCCCCGGGACAGGCACCCATGAGCAGTTCTTC. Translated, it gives CASSTPGTGTHEQFF.

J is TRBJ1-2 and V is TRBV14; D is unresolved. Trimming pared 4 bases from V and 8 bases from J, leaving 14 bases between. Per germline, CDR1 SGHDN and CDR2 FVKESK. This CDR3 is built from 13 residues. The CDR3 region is CASSPFITGGYTF. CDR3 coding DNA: TGTGCCAGCAGCCCCTTTATCACCGGAGGCTACACCTTC.

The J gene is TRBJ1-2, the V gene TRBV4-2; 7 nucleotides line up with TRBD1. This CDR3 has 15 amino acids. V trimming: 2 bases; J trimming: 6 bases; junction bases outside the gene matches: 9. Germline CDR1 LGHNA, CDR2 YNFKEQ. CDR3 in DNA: TGTGCCAGCAGCCAAAGGCTGGGGACAGCAGATGGCTACACCTTC. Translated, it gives CASSQRLGTADGYTF.